This entry concerns a single T cell receptor (beta chain). Mismatch with germline at one junction end may stem from a read error. The assay was immunoSEQ multiplex PCR, and TCRdb's table has in-frame clones only and misses some. The sample includes about 160,000 clones, roughly 80% of them seen just once. This entry comes from a study of blood T cell repertoires in COVID-19. Study context: PBMCs, B-cell-depleted T cells, or T cells provided the cDNA or gDNA that made up the material.

The CDR3 extends over 16 amino acids. CDR1 is SGHNT, CDR2 YYREEE, per germline (reference sequence). The receptor comes from a woman of 80 years or more with acute or convalescent COVID-19. Sequenced input: peripheral blood. V usage is TRBV5-4 and J usage is TRBJ1-1, with D unclear. DNA of the CDR3: TGTGCCGGCAGCTCCCCGGGAAGATCGCCTCGGACTGAAGCTTTCTTT. It translates to CAGSSPGRSPRTEAFF. Variable domain in full (rest from reference TRBV5-4 and TRBJ1-1): ETGVTQSPTHLIKTRGQQVTLRCSSQSGHNTVSWYQQALGQGPQFIFQYYREEENGRGNFPPRFSGLQFPNYSSELNVNALELDDSALYLCAGSSPGRSPRTEAFFGQGTRLTVV.